Sequencing of this T cell receptor beta chain was carried out in a study of identical twins. Per the germline V gene, CDR1 is SGHTA and CDR2 is FQGTGA. V dropped 0 bases and J dropped 6 bases, with 11 bases sitting between them. The CDR3 has 14 amino acids. TCRdb reanalysed the 5' RACE reads using MiXCR and keeps one entry per CDR3 protein. The sample lists 430,000 or so distinct CDR3 sequences; 20% to 30% were seen once. The data were also submitted as part of a second study, on T cells expressing NK-cell markers.

The chain has TRBV7-3 and TRBJ1-2; D ambiguous. Sequenced material: CD4+ T cells sorted from blood. The sequence was obtained from a woman under 30 in good health. The CDR3 protein is CASSLTGPRHGYTF. The CDR3 bases are TGTGCCAGCAGCTTAACAGGACCGAGGCATGGCTACACCTTC.